This TCR beta chain was retrieved from a study of shared clonotypes between healthy human individuals. The deep-level immunoSEQ assay was used. TCRdb's copy holds only in-frame clones and misses some; the assay was immunoSEQ multiplex PCR. The sample shows some 2,000,000 clones, about 95% of them seen only once. Study results and limitations: When naive CD4 clonotypes were compared across a few donors, around 5% were shared.

Germline assignment: CDR1 SGHKS and CDR2 YYEKEE (reference sequence). CDR3 size: 16 residues. The ends were cut back, 6 bases at V and 0 bases at J, with 18 bases in the middle. Turning to this clone: No antigen is known for it.

The V and J genes are TRBV5-5 and TRBJ1-1; D is perhaps TRBD1 (5 bases). The sequence was obtained from a man aged 18 to 29 in good health. Sequences were obtained from naive CD4+ T cells sorted from blood. The subset here: CD45RA+ positively selected. The CDR3 sequence: CASKPTGTPLNTEAFF. The CDR3 nucleotides are TGTGCCAGCAAACCAACAGGAACGCCGTTGAACACTGAAGCTTTCTTT. The whole variable domain, remainder taken from reference TRBV5-5 and TRBJ1-1, is DAGVTQSPTHLIKTRGQQVTLRCSPISGHKSVSWYQQVLGQGPQFIFQYYEKEERGRGNFPDRFSARQFPNYSSELNVNALLLGDSALYLCASKPTGTPLNTEAFFGQGTRLTVV.